The clone carrying this T cell receptor beta chain was recorded many times. Germline CDR1 and CDR2: KGHDR and SFDVKD. The length of the CDR3 is 15 residues. V was shortened by 3 bases and J by 5 bases, with 13 bases between the two germline ends. TCRdb reprocessed the reads with MiXCR, giving one entry per CDR3 protein. The sample lists roughly 500,000 distinct CDR3 sequences, about 11% occurring once. The data originate from a study of T cell repertoires in cytomegalovirus infection. The material sequenced was PBMCs. The TCR comes from a human donor in good health (CMV status not recorded). Some clones in this sample may be carry-over from other donors' samples. The chain joins TRBV24-1 to TRBJ1-5; D remains unclear. In DNA form, the CDR3 reads TGTGCCACCAGTGATGTCGTACACCCAGATCAGCCCCAGCATTTT. Its translation is CATSDVVHPDQPQHF.